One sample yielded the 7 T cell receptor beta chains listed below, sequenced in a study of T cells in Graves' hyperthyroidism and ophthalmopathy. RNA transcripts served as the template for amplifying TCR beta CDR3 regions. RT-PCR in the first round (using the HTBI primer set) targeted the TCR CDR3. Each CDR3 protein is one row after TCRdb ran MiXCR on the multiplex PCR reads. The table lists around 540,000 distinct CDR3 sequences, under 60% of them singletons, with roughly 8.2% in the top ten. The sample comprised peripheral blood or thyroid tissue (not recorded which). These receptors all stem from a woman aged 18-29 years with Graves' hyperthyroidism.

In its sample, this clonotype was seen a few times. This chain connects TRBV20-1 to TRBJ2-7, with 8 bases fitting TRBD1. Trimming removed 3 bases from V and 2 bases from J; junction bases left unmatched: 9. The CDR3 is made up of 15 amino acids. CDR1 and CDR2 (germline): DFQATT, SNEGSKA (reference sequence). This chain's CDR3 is CSASRDRSFTYEQYF. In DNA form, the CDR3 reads TGCAGTGCTAGCCGGGACAGGAGTTTTACCTACGAGCAGTACTTC.

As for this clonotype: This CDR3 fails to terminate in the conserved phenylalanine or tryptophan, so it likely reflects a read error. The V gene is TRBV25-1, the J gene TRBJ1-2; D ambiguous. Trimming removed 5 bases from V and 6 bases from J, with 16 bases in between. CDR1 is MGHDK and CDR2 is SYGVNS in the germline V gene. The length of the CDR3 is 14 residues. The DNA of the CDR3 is TGTGCCAGCAGTTTATCGTCGCAGTACAATGGCTACACCCTC. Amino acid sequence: CASSLSSQYNGYTL.

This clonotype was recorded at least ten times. The CDR3 here is CAIASLEMGNQPQHF. The CDR3 DNA reads TGTGCCATCGCCTCACTCGAGATGGGCAATCAGCCCCAGCATTTT. This chain connects TRBV10-3 to TRBJ1-5; no clear D gene. Germline lookup yields CDR1 ENHRY and CDR2 SYGVKD. Trimming cost V 8 bases and J 2 bases, with 16 bases left between them. The CDR3 consists of 15 residues.

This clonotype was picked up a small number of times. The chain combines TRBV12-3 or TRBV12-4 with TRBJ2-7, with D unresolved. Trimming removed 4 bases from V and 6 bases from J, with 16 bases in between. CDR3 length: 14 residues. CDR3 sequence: CASSYSAAITEQYF. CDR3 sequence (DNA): TGTGCCAGCAGTTACTCCGCAGCAATCACCGAGCAGTACTTC.

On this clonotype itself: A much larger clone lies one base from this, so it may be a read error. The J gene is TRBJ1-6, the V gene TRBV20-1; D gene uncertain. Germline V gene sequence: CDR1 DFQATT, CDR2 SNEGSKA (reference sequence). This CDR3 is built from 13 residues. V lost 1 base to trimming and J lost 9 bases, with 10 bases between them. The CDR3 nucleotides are TGCAGTGCTAGAGTAGAGGTTAGTTCACCCCTCCACTTT. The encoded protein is CSARVEVSSPLHF.

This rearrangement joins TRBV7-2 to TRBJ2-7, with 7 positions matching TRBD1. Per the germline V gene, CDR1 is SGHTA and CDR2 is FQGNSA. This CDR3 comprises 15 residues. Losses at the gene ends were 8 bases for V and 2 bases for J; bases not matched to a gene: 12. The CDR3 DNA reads TGTGCCAGCGGAGTAGGCCCGGGACAGCCCTACGAGCAGTACTTC. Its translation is CASGVGPGQPYEQYF.

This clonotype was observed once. The CDR3 spells CASSPGGAGRRNTIYF. CDR3 sequence (DNA): TGTGCCAGCAGCCCAGGTGGGGCAGGGAGAAGAAACACCATATATTTT. The chain links TRBV4-2 to TRBJ1-3; a weak D match, TRBD1 (5 bases). The germline V gene has CDR1 LGHNA and CDR2 YNFKEQ. The CDR3 covers 16 residues. The V and J ends lost 4 bases and 5 bases respectively, with 18 bases between them.